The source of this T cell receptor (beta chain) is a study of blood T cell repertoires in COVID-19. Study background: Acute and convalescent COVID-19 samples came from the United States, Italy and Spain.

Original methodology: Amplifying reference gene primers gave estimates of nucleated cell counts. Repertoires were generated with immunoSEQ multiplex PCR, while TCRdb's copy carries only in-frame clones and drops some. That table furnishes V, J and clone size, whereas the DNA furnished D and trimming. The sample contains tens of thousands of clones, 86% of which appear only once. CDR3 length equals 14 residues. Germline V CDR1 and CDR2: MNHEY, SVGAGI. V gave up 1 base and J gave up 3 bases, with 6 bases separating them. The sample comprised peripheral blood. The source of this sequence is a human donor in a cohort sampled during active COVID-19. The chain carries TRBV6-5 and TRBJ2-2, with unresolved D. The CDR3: CASSYYEDTGELFF. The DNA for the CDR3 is TGTGCCAGCAGTTACTATGAGGACACCGGGGAGCTGTTTTTT.